The 6 T cell receptor beta chains below all came from one sample that was sequenced in a study of cytomegalovirus exposure and HLA in healthy donors. Amplification used 60 Vbeta primers and 13 Jbeta primers. TCRdb keeps only in-frame clones here, not all; method: immunoSEQ multiplex PCR. The table lists 150,000 to 200,000 clones, approximately 82% of them singletons. The sample comprised PBMCs. The receptor source for this set is a man aged 40-50 years in good health and CMV-seropositive.

The chain recombines TRBV4-2 with TRBJ1-5; D remains ambiguous. The CDR3 runs 17 residues. The V gene lost 1 base and the J gene lost 1 base, with 14 bases spanning the gap. The germline V gene has CDR1 LGHNA and CDR2 YNFKEQ. CDR3 in amino acids: CASSQGFSTESNQPQHF. As DNA, the CDR3 is TGTGCCAGCAGCCAAGGTTTTTCGACGGAGAGCAATCAGCCCCAGCATTTT.

The chain uses TRBV6-1 and TRBJ1-5; D remains unclear. Germline-derived CDR1 and CDR2 are MNHNS and SASEGT. The V and J ends lost 3 bases and 5 bases respectively, with 8 bases between them. The CDR3 spans 13 residues. The CDR3 here is CASSDWQDQPQHF. In DNA, the CDR3 is TGTGCCAGCAGTGACTGGCAAGATCAGCCCCAGCATTTT.

This clone was found a few times. The V call is TRBV25-1, the J call TRBJ2-7; D might be TRBD2 (6 bases). V lost 6 bases and J lost 4, with 13 bases in between. The CDR3 is made up of 13 amino acids. The germline CDR1 and CDR2 sequences are MGHDK and SYGVNS. The CDR3 protein is CASSLTAGYEQYF. As DNA, the CDR3 is TGTGCCAGCAGCTTGACGGCGGGATACGAGCAGTACTTC.

The genes are TRBV30 and TRBJ1-2; possible D gene TRBD1, 5 bases. Germline values: CDR1 GTSNPN, CDR2 SVGIG (reference sequence). The V end was cut by 3 bases, the J end by 8 bases, with 16 bases between. The CDR3 loop spans 13 amino acids. The CDR3 protein is CAWRSAGLRGYTF. DNA for the CDR3: TGTGCCTGGAGATCCGCAGGGCTGAGGGGCTACACCTTC.

CDR3 protein: CASSVGDRGPPGELFF. The CDR3 DNA is TGTGCCAGCAGCGTAGGTGACAGGGGGCCTCCCGGGGAGCTGTTTTTT. The J gene is TRBJ2-2, the V gene TRBV9; 10 nucleotides line up with TRBD1. This CDR3 has 16 amino acids. Germline V gives CDR1 SGDLS, CDR2 YYNGEE. J was trimmed by 6 bases and V by 0 bases; bases with no gene match: 5. Variable domain in full (rest from reference TRBV9 and TRBJ2-2): DSGVTQTPKHLITATGQRVTLRCSPRSGDLSVYWYQQSLDQGLQFLIQYYNGEERAKGNILERFSAQQFPDLHSELNLSSLELGDSALYFCASSVGDRGPPGELFFGEGSRLTVL.

The chain uses TRBV5-1 and TRBJ1-4; possibly TRBD1 for D (5 bases). The ends were cut back, 4 bases at V and 8 bases at J, with 18 bases in the middle. The CDR3 has 15 residues. Germline-derived CDR1 and CDR2 are SGHRS and YFSETQ. This CDR3 reads CASSQGRGLLEKLFF. For the CDR3, the DNA is TGCGCCAGCAGCCAGGGTAGGGGCCTTCTGGAAAAACTGTTTTTT.